The next 10 T cell receptor beta chains were all read from a single sample in a study of beta chain features in type 1 diabetes. Of the isolated RNA, all was reverse transcribed, and so the sequenced material was expressed TCRB transcripts. Clones were sequenced by immunoSEQ multiplex PCR, and TCRdb holds only the in-frame ones, with some missing. This table holds 300,000 to 350,000 clones, 14% found once. What was sequenced was central memory CD4+ T cells from blood. Every receptor here comes from a man in his thirties or forties in good health.

CDR3 protein: CASTRDYREKLFF. The DNA for the CDR3 is TGTGCCAGCACACGGGATTATAGGGAAAAACTGTTTTTT. V gene TRBV7-2 combines with J gene TRBJ1-4; D ambiguous. Germline values: CDR1 SGHTA, CDR2 FQGNSA. The CDR3 covers 13 residues. Trimming pared 7 bases from V and 8 bases from J, leaving 14 bases between. The full variable domain, its missing parts supplied by reference TRBV7-2 and TRBJ1-4, is GAGVSQSPSNKVTEKGKDVELRCDPISGHTALYWYRQSLGQGLEFLIYFQGNSAPDKSGLPSDRFSAERTGGSVSTLTIQRTQQEDSAVYLCASTRDYREKLFFGSGTQLSVL.

The chain uses TRBV11-3 and TRBJ2-3; TRBD2 aligns across 8 bases. CDR1 is SGHNT, CDR2 YENEEA, per germline. V lost 3 bases to trimming and J lost 6 bases; unmatched junction nucleotides: 5. The CDR3 loop spans 14 amino acids. The CDR3 coding sequence is TGTGCCAGCAGCTTCAGCGGGGGCAAGGATACGCAGTATTTT. Translation: CASSFSGGKDTQYF.

The rearrangement links TRBV7-2 to TRBJ2-3, with TRBD2 matching over 11 bases. CDR3 length: 16 amino acids. Germline CDR1 is SGHTA and CDR2 is FQGNSA. With V trimmed by 5 bases and J by 3 bases, 7 bases remained unmatched. The CDR3 bases are TGTGCCAGCAGCCGTAGCGGGGGGGTCGGGACAGATACGCAGTATTTT. This codes for CASSRSGGVGTDTQYF.

CDR3 amino acids: CASRGVDTGELFF. CDR3 nucleotide sequence: TGTGCCAGCAGGGGAGTCGACACCGGGGAGCTGTTTTTT. V usage is TRBV6-1 and J usage is TRBJ2-2, with D possibly being TRBD2 (5 bases). V lost 6 bases, J lost 3 bases, and 8 bases lay in between. Germline assignment: CDR1 MNHNS and CDR2 SASEGT. CDR3 length: 13 amino acids.

This clone was seen repeatedly, ten times or more. V and J are TRBV9 and TRBJ1-2; perhaps TRBD1 as D (5 bases). V dropped 7 bases and J dropped 11 bases, with 18 bases sitting between them. The CDR3 sequence is 12 residues long. CDR1 is SGDLS and CDR2 is YYNGEE in the germline V gene. The CDR3 spells CASFGRGRQYTF. DNA for the CDR3: TGTGCCAGCTTCGGTCGGGGGAGACAATACACCTTC.

This clone has just a few counts. The V gene is TRBV15, the J gene TRBJ2-7, with 8 bases fitting TRBD2. This CDR3 is 14 amino acids long. Germline CDR1 is LNHNV and CDR2 is YYDKDF (reference sequence). V was clipped by 3 bases and J by 3 bases; unmatched bases: 4. CDR3 nucleotides: TGTGCCACCAGCAGCGGGGGGGCCCTCTACGAGCAGTACTTC. Protein: CATSSGGALYEQYF.

This clone was counted a few times. The chain links TRBV2 to TRBJ2-7; 7 bases map to TRBD1. The CDR3 runs to 14 residues. Germline V CDR1 and CDR2: SNHLY, FYNNEI. Trimming took 6 bases from V and 3 from J; bases not matched to a gene: 8. CDR3 nucleotides: TGTGCCAGCAGGCCCGGGACAGCGAACTACGAGCAGTACTTC. As protein: CASRPGTANYEQYF.

This clone was picked up a small number of times. The J gene is TRBJ2-3, the V gene TRBV11-2; TRBD2 aligns across 9 bases. Germline CDR1 and CDR2: SGHAT and FQNNGV. CDR3 length: 16 amino acids. V lost 1 base to trimming and J lost 3 bases; unmatched junction nucleotides: 5. CDR3 sequence (DNA): TGTGCCAGCAGCTTAGCGCTAGCGGGATTAACAGATACGCAGTATTTT. Protein sequence: CASSLALAGLTDTQYF. Using reference TRBV11-2 and TRBJ2-3 for the parts outside the CDR3, the full variable domain is EAGVAQSPRYKIIEKRQSVAFWCNPISGHATLYWYQQILGQGPKLLIQFQNNGVVDDSQLPKDRFSAERLKGVDSTLKIQPAKLEDSAVYLCASSLALAGLTDTQYFGPGTRLTVL.

This rearrangement joins TRBV7-9 to TRBJ2-3, with D uncertain. Deletions cut 3 bases from V and 4 bases from J, with 8 bases between. CDR3 length equals 13 residues. Per the germline V gene, CDR1 is SEHNR and CDR2 is FQNEAQ (reference sequence). This CDR3 reads CASSFPGADTQYF. The DNA of the CDR3 is TGTGCCAGCAGCTTTCCAGGAGCAGATACGCAGTATTTT.

This sequence joins TRBV6-5 and TRBJ2-5, with D possibly matching TRBD2 (6 bases). The germline CDR1 and CDR2 sequences are MNHEY and SVGAGI. With 6 bases removed from V and 5 bases from J, the gap between germline ends came to 19 bases. There are 15 residues in the CDR3. Here the CDR3 DNA reads TGTGCCAGCAGAAAAACCGGGACTCCCATGGAGACCCAGTACTTC. Translating it yields CASRKTGTPMETQYF.